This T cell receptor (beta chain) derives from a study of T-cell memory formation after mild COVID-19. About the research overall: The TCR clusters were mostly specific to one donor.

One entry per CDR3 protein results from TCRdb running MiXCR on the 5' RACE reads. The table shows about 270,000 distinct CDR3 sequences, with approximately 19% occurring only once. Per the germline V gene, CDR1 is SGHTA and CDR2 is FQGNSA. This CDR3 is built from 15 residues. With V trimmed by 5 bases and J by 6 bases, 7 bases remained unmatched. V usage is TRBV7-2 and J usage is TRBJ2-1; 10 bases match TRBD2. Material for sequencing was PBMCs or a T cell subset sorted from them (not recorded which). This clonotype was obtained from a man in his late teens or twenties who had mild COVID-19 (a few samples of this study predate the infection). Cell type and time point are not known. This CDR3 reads CASSPSGGVVNEQFF. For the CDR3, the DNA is TGTGCCAGCAGCCCCAGCGGGGGGGTGGTCAATGAGCAGTTCTTC.